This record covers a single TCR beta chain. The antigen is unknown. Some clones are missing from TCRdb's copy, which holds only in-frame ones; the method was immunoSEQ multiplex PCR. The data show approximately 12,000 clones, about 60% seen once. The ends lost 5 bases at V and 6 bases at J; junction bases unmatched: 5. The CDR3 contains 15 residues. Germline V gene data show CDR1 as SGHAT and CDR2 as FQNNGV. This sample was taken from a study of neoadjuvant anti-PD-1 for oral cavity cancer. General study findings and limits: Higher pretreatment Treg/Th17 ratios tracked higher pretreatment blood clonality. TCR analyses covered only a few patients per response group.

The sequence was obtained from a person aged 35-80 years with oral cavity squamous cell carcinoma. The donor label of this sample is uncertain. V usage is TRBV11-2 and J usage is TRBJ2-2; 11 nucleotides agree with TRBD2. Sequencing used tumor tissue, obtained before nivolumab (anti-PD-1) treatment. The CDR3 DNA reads TGTGCCAGCAGCCATAGCGGGGGGGCCCCCGGGGAGCTGTTTTTT. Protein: CASSHSGGAPGELFF.